This section outlines one T cell receptor beta chain sequence together with its context. The antigen is not known. The cDNA had a unique molecular identifier and a template-switch universal primer site. MiXCR, applied by TCRdb to the 5' RACE reads, yields one record per CDR3 protein. Counted here are 350,000 or so distinct CDR3 sequences, 9% to 15% occurring once; the ten biggest clones make up approximately 7.6%. CDR3 length: 12 residues. Per germline, CDR1 SGHRS and CDR2 YFSETQ. V lost 9 bases and J lost 4, with 13 bases in between. The sample is drawn from a study of identical twins. Broader study findings: Diverse VJ usage suggested most zero-insertion clonotypes were not invariant T cells.

The sample was also linked to a second study, of yellow fever vaccine responses in identical twins. From that paper: Twins reportedly mounted vaccine T cell responses that seemed partly convergent, partly personalized.

The TCR originated in a young woman in good health. The sequenced sample was CD8+ T cells sorted from blood. The chain links TRBV5-1 to TRBJ2-5, with D perhaps matching TRBD2 (5 bases). Here the CDR3 reads CATSGEGETQYF. DNA of the CDR3: TGCGCCACCTCAGGAGAGGGAGAGACCCAGTACTTC.